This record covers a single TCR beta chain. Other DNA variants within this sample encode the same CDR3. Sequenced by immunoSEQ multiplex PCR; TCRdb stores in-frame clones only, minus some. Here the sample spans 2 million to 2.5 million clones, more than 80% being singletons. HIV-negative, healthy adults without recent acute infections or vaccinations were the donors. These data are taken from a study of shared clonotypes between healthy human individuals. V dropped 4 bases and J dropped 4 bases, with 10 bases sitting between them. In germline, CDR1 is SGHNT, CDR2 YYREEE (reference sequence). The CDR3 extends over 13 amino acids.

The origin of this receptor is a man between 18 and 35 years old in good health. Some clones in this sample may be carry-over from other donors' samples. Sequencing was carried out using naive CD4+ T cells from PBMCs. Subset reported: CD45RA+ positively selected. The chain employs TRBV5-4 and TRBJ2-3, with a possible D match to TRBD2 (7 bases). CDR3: CASSLGGPDTQYF. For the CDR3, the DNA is TGTGCCAGCAGCCTGGGGGGGCCAGATACGCAGTATTTT.